The 15 T cell receptor beta chains in this list originate from one sample, sequenced in a study of human T cells and chemical hapten exposure. TCRdb reprocessed the 5' RACE reads with MiXCR, giving one entry per CDR3 protein. Found here are about 110,000 distinct CDR3 sequences, more than 15% of them singletons; the top ten hold 2.8%. The template was total RNA from unfractionated whole blood. The source is a human donor in good health.

This clonotype came up many times. CDR3 in amino acids: CASSLLQPWGFRTDTQYF. CDR3 DNA sequence: TGCGCCAGCAGCCTTTTACAGCCTTGGGGGTTTCGGACAGATACGCAGTATTTT. The chain carries TRBV4-1 and TRBJ2-3, with D tentatively TRBD1 or TRBD2 (5 bases each). The germline CDR1 and CDR2 sequences are MGHRA and YSYEKL. V was clipped by 4 bases and J by 3 bases, with 23 bases between them. The CDR3 spans 18 residues.

The chain links TRBV27 to TRBJ2-7; D is undetermined. The CDR3 has 10 amino acids. V lost 8 bases to trimming and J lost 2 bases, with 4 bases between them. The germline V gene encodes CDR1 MNHEY and CDR2 SMNVEV (reference sequence). CDR3 DNA: TGTGCCAGCCGACCCTACGAGCAGTACTTC. Protein product: CASRPYEQYF.

The CDR3 nucleotides read TGCAGCGTTTGGGGGCTGGACGAGCAGTACTTC. This gives the protein CSVWGLDEQYF. The chain joins TRBV29-1 to TRBJ2-7; TRBD1 is a possible D gene (6 bases). V lost 5 bases and J lost 5, with 10 bases in between. This CDR3 has 11 residues. CDR1 and CDR2 from the germline V gene are SQVTM and ANQGSEA.

In DNA, the CDR3 is TGTGCCAGCAGTTTCATCACTGGGGCCAACGTCCTGACTTTC. It yields the protein CASSFITGANVLTF. V and J are TRBV6-5 and TRBJ2-6; D gene ambiguous. CDR1 and CDR2 (germline): MNHEY, SVGAGI. This CDR3 is 14 amino acids long. The V gene lost 4 bases and the J gene lost 2 bases, with 6 bases spanning the gap.

V is TRBV11-1 and J is TRBJ2-4; D ambiguous. The CDR3 extends over 14 amino acids. V lost 5 bases to trimming and J lost 0 bases, with 8 bases between them. CDR1 is SGHAT and CDR2 is FQDESV in the germline V gene (reference sequence). The CDR3: CASSGLLAKNIQYF. In nucleotides, the CDR3 is TGTGCCAGCAGCGGCTTGCTAGCCAAAAACATTCAGTACTTC.

The chain carries TRBV9 and TRBJ2-5; no definite D call. V was pared by 0 bases and J by 5 bases, with 20 bases between. CDR3 length: 17 amino acids. Germline CDR1 is SGDLS and CDR2 is YYNGEE. The CDR3 spells CASSVAPTPRVGETQYF. CDR3 nucleotide sequence: TGTGCCAGCAGCGTAGCCCCTACCCCCCGGGTTGGGGAGACCCAGTACTTC.

This sequence joins TRBV2 and TRBJ1-5; D possibly corresponds to TRBD1 (5 bases). Germline V gives CDR1 SNHLY, CDR2 FYNNEI. The CDR3 is made up of 17 amino acids. Between the trimmed V and J ends, which lost 2 bases and 3 bases, there was a span of 17 bases. Written as DNA, the CDR3 is TGTGCCAGCAGTGAATTTGTAGGGGCTGGGAACAATCAGCCCCAGCATTTT. This translates into CASSEFVGAGNNQPQHF.

The chain is built from TRBV24-1 and TRBJ2-6, with D maybe TRBD2 (5 bases). With 3 bases removed from V and 2 bases from J, the gap between germline ends came to 7 bases. Germline-derived CDR1 and CDR2 are KGHDR and SFDVKD. The CDR3 sequence is 15 residues long. The CDR3 DNA sequence: TGTGCCACCAGTGATAGAGGGACTGGGGCCAACGTCCTGACTTTC. This translates into CATSDRGTGANVLTF.

This clonotype was seen only a few times. The chain uses TRBV10-3 and TRBJ2-7; 9 bases align to TRBD2. There are 13 residues in the CDR3. The V segment lost 5 bases and the J segment 6 bases; nucleotides outside the gene matches: 5. The V gene's germline CDR1 is ENHRY and CDR2 SYGVKD. DNA of the CDR3: TGTGCCATCAGTCAACTAGCGGGCCCCGAGCAGTACTTC. Translating it yields CAISQLAGPEQYF.

A few counts support this clonotype. V and J are TRBV19 and TRBJ2-1, with 8 bases that match TRBD2. After removal of 3 bases from V and 6 bases from J, the junction contained 7 bases not matched to a gene. The CDR3 covers 15 residues. CDR1 and CDR2 from the germline V gene are LNHDA and SQIVND (reference sequence). CDR3 region: CASSIGPAGVNEQFF. The CDR3 nucleotides read TGTGCCAGTAGTATTGGTCCAGCGGGAGTCAATGAGCAGTTCTTC. Complete variable domain (other parts from reference TRBV19 and TRBJ2-1): DGGITQSPKYLFRKEGQNVTLSCEQNLNHDAMYWYRQDPGQGLRLIYYSQIVNDFQKGDIAEGYSVSREKKESFPLTVTSAQKNPTAFYLCASSIGPAGVNEQFFGPGTRLTVL.

The chain recombines TRBV5-4 with TRBJ2-1; 7 bases are a match to TRBD2. Trimming cost V 3 bases and J 8 bases; bases outside gene matches: 17. Germline loops: CDR1 SGHNT, CDR2 YYREEE (reference sequence). There are 17 residues in the CDR3. The CDR3: CASSSPRGDSGLDEQFF. CDR3 bases: TGTGCCAGCAGCTCTCCCCGAGGGGATAGCGGGTTAGATGAGCAGTTCTTC.

The rearrangement uses TRBV25-1 and TRBJ1-5; perhaps TRBD1 as D (6 bases). V was shortened by 4 bases and J by 5 bases, with 18 bases between the two germline ends. Germline CDR1 MGHDK, CDR2 SYGVNS. The CDR3 totals 16 residues. The CDR3 reads CASSGVGQGRDQPQHF. The CDR3 bases are TGTGCCAGCAGTGGCGTGGGGCAGGGGCGAGATCAGCCCCAGCATTTT.

CDR3 residues: CASSTGLAGAGGELFF. The CDR3 DNA is TGTGCCAGCAGCACAGGCCTAGCGGGAGCCGGCGGGGAGCTGTTTTTT. This rearrangement joins TRBV9 to TRBJ2-2; 10 bases are a match to TRBD2. CDR1 is SGDLS, CDR2 YYNGEE, per germline. Trimming cost V 4 bases and J 7 bases; bases outside gene matches: 10. The length of the CDR3 is 16 residues.

This chain uses TRBV7-9 with TRBJ2-1, with TRBD2 identical over 8 bases. Germline CDR1 reads SEHNR; CDR2 reads FQNEAQ (reference sequence). The J segment lost 8 bases and the V segment lost 5 bases, leaving 8 bases of the junction unmatched. The CDR3 totals 14 residues. CDR3 in amino acids: CASSQGSGGDEQFF. Here the CDR3 DNA reads TGTGCCAGCAGCCAGGGGAGCGGGGGAGATGAGCAGTTCTTC.

V gene TRBV27 combines with J gene TRBJ2-5, with TRBD1 matching over 7 bases. With 8 bases clipped from V and 4 bases from J, the junction kept 13 bases outside the gene matches. The germline CDR1 and CDR2 sequences are MNHEY and SMNVEV (reference sequence). The CDR3 length is 15 residues. The CDR3 here is CASRLTGAESETQYF. DNA for the CDR3: TGTGCCAGCCGATTAACAGGGGCCGAGTCAGAGACCCAGTACTTC.